This TCR beta chain was profiled in a study of Graves' ophthalmopathy and Graves' hyperthyroidism. Out of around 9.4 ml of fresh peripheral blood, PBMCs were obtained. Findings and caveats of the study: Most thyroid clonotypes with frequency above 0.001 were detected in blood too.

This clonotype was recorded many times. Its matching antigen is unknown. Amplified TCR beta CDR3 regions were obtained using RNA transcripts as template. The first-round RT-PCR employed HTBI primers together with the Qiagen OneStep RT-PCR kit. A multiplex PCR was then performed as the second round. Each CDR3 protein is one row after TCRdb ran MiXCR on the multiplex PCR reads. Here the sample spans around 670,000 distinct CDR3 sequences, 40% being singletons. The V and J ends lost 6 bases and 0 bases respectively, with 3 bases between them. Germline loops: CDR1 SGHTA, CDR2 FQGTGA. The CDR3 length is 13 residues.

J is TRBJ2-6 and V is TRBV7-3; D call uncertain. This sequence was found in an adult man with Graves' ophthalmopathy. Sequencing input: peripheral blood. The CDR3 loop reads CASRTSGANVLTF. Written as DNA, the CDR3 is TGTGCCAGCAGGACCTCTGGGGCCAACGTCCTGACTTTC. The whole variable domain, filled in from reference TRBV7-3 and TRBJ2-6, reads GAGVSQTPSNKVTEKGKYVELRCDPISGHTALYWYRQSLGQGPEFLIYFQGTGAADDSGLPNDRFFAVRPEGSVSTLKIQRTERGDSAVYLCASRTSGANVLTFGAGSRLTVL.